The next 18 T cell receptor beta chains were all read from a single sample in a study of T-cell reconstitution after alpha-beta-depleted transplantation in children. Researchers prepared the TCRbeta library using unique molecular identifiers, the study reports. MiXCR, applied by TCRdb to the PCR reads, yields one record per CDR3 protein. The top ten hold about 2.8% of the sample, which has 200,000 to 300,000 distinct CDR3 sequences, around 25% seen once. Material: PBMCs, obtained before TCRalphabeta/CD19-depleted stem cell transplant. These receptors originate from a girl under 10 years old with Fanconi anemia, due to receive a stem cell transplant.

The chain employs TRBV6-5 and TRBJ1-5, with a tentative D call TRBD1 (5 bases). Germline CDR1 and CDR2: MNHEY and SVGAGI. Trimming removed 0 bases at V and 6 bases at J, with 18 bases between. This CDR3 is 17 amino acids long. CDR3 in amino acids: CASSYSKGGTQGQPQHF. CDR3 coding DNA: TGTGCCAGCAGTTACTCGAAGGGAGGGACGCAGGGTCAGCCCCAGCATTTT.

The J gene is TRBJ2-5, the V gene TRBV5-1; maybe TRBD1 (6 bases). There are 15 residues in the CDR3. Trimming cost V 2 bases and J 2 bases, with 13 bases left between them. Germline V gene lookup returns CDR1 SGHRS and CDR2 YFSETQ. CDR3 bases: TGCGCCAGCAGCTTCGGGGACACCGTTCAAGAGACCCAGTACTTC. Amino acids: CASSFGDTVQETQYF. The full variable domain, rest sourced from reference TRBV5-1 and TRBJ2-5, is KAGVTQTPRYLIKTRGQQVTLSCSPISGHRSVSWYQQTPGQGLQFLFEYFSETQRNKGNFPGRFSGRQFSNSRSEMNVSTLELGDSALYLCASSFGDTVQETQYFGPGTRLLVL.

The chain uses TRBV29-1 and TRBJ2-1, with a weak D call TRBD2 (6 bases). This CDR3 is 11 amino acids long. V was cut by 4 bases and J by 10 bases, with 11 bases left in between. Germline V lookup: CDR1 SQVTM, CDR2 ANQGSEA. CDR3: CSVGGLMEQFF. The CDR3 coding sequence is TGCAGCGTTGGGGGACTTATGGAGCAGTTCTTC.

This chain uses TRBV4-2 with TRBJ1-1, with TRBD1 identical over 8 bases. Germline V CDR1 and CDR2: LGHNA, YNFKEQ. V was pared by 4 bases and J by 4 bases, with 11 bases of the junction left unmatched. The CDR3 is 16 residues long. DNA of the CDR3: TGTGCCAGCAGCCCCCTGACAGGGGTGGGGGCCACTGAAGCTTTCTTT. This gives the protein CASSPLTGVGATEAFF.

CDR3 DNA: TGTGCCAGCTCACCACCTCACGGATCCTACGAGCAGTACTTC. It specifies CASSPPHGSYEQYF. The rearrangement uses TRBV18 and TRBJ2-7; D unresolved. Germline V gives CDR1 KGHSH, CDR2 LQKENI. There are 14 residues in the CDR3. Trimming took off 0 bases at V and 1 base at J, with 7 bases between the two ends.

The V and J genes are TRBV18 and TRBJ2-1; D tentatively fits TRBD1 or TRBD2 (6 bases each). This CDR3 is built from 15 residues. CDR1 KGHSH and CDR2 LQKENI come from the germline V gene. The V gene lost 1 base and the J gene lost 7 bases, with 14 bases spanning the gap. For the CDR3, the DNA is TGTGCCAGCTCACCACGGCGATTAGGGGGGAATGAGCAGTTCTTC. Its protein is CASSPRRLGGNEQFF.

In its sample, this clonotype was seen a few times. The chain recombines TRBV4-2 with TRBJ2-4; 7 bases line up with TRBD2. Germline assignment: CDR1 LGHNA and CDR2 YNFKEQ. The ends lost 5 bases at V and 6 bases at J; junction bases unmatched: 10. The CDR3 loop spans 15 amino acids. In DNA, the CDR3 is TGTGCCAGCAGCAGCGGGGCCAGGGAGGGAAACATTCAGTACTTC. Translated: CASSSGAREGNIQYF.

This clonotype was observed many times. The rearrangement uses TRBV29-1 and TRBJ2-7; weak D call: TRBD2 (7 bases). Trimming left V 2 bases short and J 2 bases short, with 13 bases between. Germline assignment: CDR1 SQVTM and CDR2 ANQGSEA. CDR3 length equals 14 residues. The CDR3 region is CSVEWGGHPYEQYF. CDR3 sequence (DNA): TGCAGCGTTGAATGGGGGGGGCATCCCTACGAGCAGTACTTC.

The chain couples TRBV11-2 to TRBJ2-2; TRBD2 matches 8 bases. The CDR3 has 17 residues. The germline V gene has CDR1 SGHAT and CDR2 FQNNGV. V was pared by 6 bases and J by 0 bases, with 9 bases of the junction left unmatched. The CDR3 DNA reads TGTGCCAGCAGACCCGGGACTAGAGTCGCGAACACCGGGGAGCTGTTTTTT. Translating it yields CASRPGTRVANTGELFF.

In DNA, the CDR3 is TGTGCCAGCAGCTTAGCAGGACAGGGAGAGTGGCAGCCCCAGCATTTT. As protein: CASSLAGQGEWQPQHF. The V gene is TRBV7-9, the J gene TRBJ1-5; 8 bases agree with TRBD1. V gave up 0 bases and J gave up 7 bases; unmatched junction bases: 8. Germline assignment: CDR1 SEHNR and CDR2 FQNEAQ (reference sequence). The CDR3 has 16 residues.

This clonotype was detected ten times or more. V and J are TRBV7-3 and TRBJ2-5; D call uncertain. Germline V gives CDR1 SGHTA, CDR2 FQGTGA. V lost 0 bases and J lost 3, with 5 bases in between. The CDR3 spans 13 residues. The CDR3 loop reads CASSLTREETQYF. CDR3 coding DNA: TGTGCCAGCAGCTTAACAAGGGAAGAGACCCAGTACTTC.

The sample holds many counts of this clonotype. This chain uses TRBV18 with TRBJ2-7, with TRBD1 matching over 8 bases. CDR3 length equals 14 residues. The germline gives CDR1 KGHSH, CDR2 LQKENI. V shed 2 bases and J 2 bases; nucleotides not matched to a gene: 2. The DNA of the CDR3 is TGTGCCAGCTCACCAAGGACAGGGACCTACGAGCAGTACTTC. Amino acid sequence: CASSPRTGTYEQYF.

There are a few counts of this clonotype. This chain joins TRBV28 and TRBJ2-7; weak D call: TRBD2 (6 bases). This CDR3 is 12 amino acids long. CDR1 and CDR2 from the germline V gene are MDHEN and SYDVKM. Trimming removed 7 bases from V and 3 bases from J, with 10 bases in between. CDR3 protein: CASMRGFYEQYF. As DNA, the CDR3 is TGTGCCAGCATGCGGGGTTTCTACGAGCAGTACTTC.

This clonotype occurred a few times. The chain uses TRBV7-6 and TRBJ2-5; TRBD2 matches at 10 bases. CDR1 and CDR2 from the germline V gene are SGHVS and FNYEAQ. The CDR3 has 17 residues. Trimming removed 1 base from V and 5 bases from J; junction bases left unmatched: 10. The CDR3 loop reads CASSLGLAGGLLETQYF. The DNA of the CDR3 is TGTGCCAGCAGCTTAGGGTTAGCGGGGGGCCTTTTGGAGACCCAGTACTTC.

This clonotype was picked up many times. V gene TRBV6-6 combines with J gene TRBJ1-2, with D uncertain. Germline CDR1 and CDR2: MNHNY and SVGAGI (reference sequence). Trimming shortened V by 0 bases and J by 3 bases, and 5 bases separated the two germline ends. The CDR3 contains 13 residues. DNA of the CDR3: TGTGCCAGCAGTTACTCGAGGGACTATGGCTACACCTTC. Its protein is CASSYSRDYGYTF.

V usage is TRBV20-1 and J usage is TRBJ2-7, with TRBD1 matching 10 bases. The V and J ends lost 4 bases and 5 bases, in that order; junction bases with no gene match: 5. The CDR3 consists of 13 residues. The germline gives CDR1 DFQATT, CDR2 SNEGSKA (reference sequence). In nucleotides, the CDR3 is TGCAGTGCTACGCGACAGGGGGCAGACGAGCAGTACTTC. Its protein is CSATRQGADEQYF.

This clonotype was seen only a few times. V usage is TRBV2 and J usage is TRBJ2-7, with 7 positions matching TRBD1. The germline V gene encodes CDR1 SNHLY and CDR2 FYNNEI. CDR3 length equals 14 residues. Unmatched junction bases numbered 4, after V lost 4 bases and J lost 1 base. The CDR3: CASSAGTVSYEQYF. CDR3 sequence (DNA): TGTGCCAGCAGTGCCGGGACAGTTTCCTACGAGCAGTACTTC.

J is TRBJ2-1 and V is TRBV20-1; TRBD2 matches 7 bases. Germline V gives CDR1 DFQATT, CDR2 SNEGSKA (reference sequence). With V trimmed by 3 bases and J by 8 bases, 16 bases remained unmatched. The CDR3 has 16 residues. Here the CDR3 DNA reads TGCAGTGCTAGTGAATGGGAGGGCCGTAGGTTCCATGAGCAGTTCTTC. It specifies CSASEWEGRRFHEQFF.